This T cell receptor (beta chain) was documented in a study of blood T cells in healthy people across ages. Study in general: Per every two T cells, about one barcoded beta molecule was captured by template switching.

The use of a sample-barcoded 5' primer and a J-beta primer mix characterized a second PCR of 7 to 11 cycles. TCRdb re-analysed the 5' RACE reads in MiXCR, keeping a single row per CDR3 protein. The data contain roughly 2 million distinct CDR3 sequences, 49% of them singletons. Investigators took about 9.4 milliliters of peripheral blood from every donor. Points from the study as a whole: Possibly confounding the expanded clonotype changes was the fact that donor CMV status was unknown. What prevented conclusive comparison of naive and antigen-experienced cells was that PBMCs were unsorted.

As regards this clonotype: Its antigen is not known.

The CDR3 runs 13 residues. Trimming took off 9 bases at V and 5 bases at J, with 11 bases between the two ends. Germline V lookup: CDR1 LGHDT, CDR2 YNNKEL (reference sequence). Sequencing was carried out using blood. The receptor was isolated from a middle-aged woman in good health. The chain carries TRBV3-1 and TRBJ1-6; no clear D. In DNA form, the CDR3 reads TGTGCCAGTCGACACTTTAATAATTCACCCCTCCACTTT. It encodes CASRHFNNSPLHF.